The subject of this entry is one TCR beta chain. These data originate in a study of blood T cell repertoires in COVID-19. In the original analysis: The assay estimated nucleated cells by amplifying reference gene primers. Generated by immunoSEQ multiplex PCR, the TCRdb table keeps only in-frame clones and is missing some. The V and J calls and clone size come from that table; D and trimming were worked out from the DNA. The profile shows roughly 150,000 clones, more than 65% of them singletons. The specimen sequenced was peripheral blood. The origin of this receptor is an elderly woman with acute or convalescent COVID-19.

In DNA, the CDR3 is TGTGCCAGCAGTGACCCGGGACAGCGCTTTGGCGAGCAGTACTTC. Amino acids: CASSDPGQRFGEQYF. The V call is TRBV28, the J call TRBJ2-7; 7 bases map to TRBD1. Trimming at V came to 5 bases and at J to 6 bases, leaving 13 bases not matched to a gene. Germline V gene sequence: CDR1 MDHEN, CDR2 SYDVKM. The CDR3 runs 15 residues.